Presented here are 29 T cell receptor beta chains from one specimen sequenced in a study of shared clonotypes between healthy human individuals. Using immunoSEQ multiplex PCR, the repertoire was profiled, and TCRdb retains in-frame clones only, with some absent. Altogether 450,000 to 500,000 clones are present, around 85% being singletons, with the ten largest covering about an eighth. The sequencing input was PBMCs. The source of these receptors is a woman between 35 and 50 years old in good health. Some clones in this sample may be carry-over from other donors' samples.

In the case of this clone: A junction boundary mismatches the germline segment, possibly from a read error. The chain uses TRBV25-1 and TRBJ2-7; no firm D call. The CDR3 covers 14 residues. Germline V gene sequence: CDR1 MGHDK, CDR2 SYGVNS. CDR3 nucleotide sequence: TGTGCCAGCAGTGAATACGGCAGCTCCCACGAGCAGTACTTC. Its translation is CASSEYGSSHEQYF.

As for this clone: This sample includes further DNA sequences coding for the same CDR3. The rearrangement joins TRBV30 to TRBJ2-1; 11 bases are shared with TRBD2. This CDR3 comprises 14 residues. CDR1 and CDR2 (germline): GTSNPN, SVGIG (reference sequence). The J segment lost 7 bases and the V segment lost 3 bases, leaving 5 bases of the junction unmatched. CDR3 amino acids: CAWSTSGRWNEQFF. The CDR3 DNA follows: TGTGCCTGGAGCACTAGCGGGAGATGGAATGAGCAGTTCTTC.

V gene TRBV28 combines with J gene TRBJ1-1; D uncertain. Between the trimmed V and J ends, which lost 3 bases and 7 bases, there was a span of 12 bases. This CDR3 region has 13 residues. Germline-derived CDR1 and CDR2 are MDHEN and SYDVKM. As DNA, the CDR3 is TGTGCCAGCAGTTTGATCGTGAACGGTGAAGCTTTCTTT. Amino acid sequence: CASSLIVNGEAFF.

V and J are TRBV19 and TRBJ2-1; D gene uncertain. V lost 3 bases and J 4 bases, leaving 13 bases between the germline ends. There are 15 residues in the CDR3. Germline CDR1 and CDR2: LNHDA and SQIVND (reference sequence). CDR3 region: CASSIQTLHYNEQFF. The CDR3 DNA reads TGTGCCAGTAGTATCCAGACACTACATTACAATGAGCAGTTCTTC.

The chain links TRBV27 to TRBJ2-2; 8 nucleotides line up with TRBD1. Germline values: CDR1 MNHEY, CDR2 SMNVEV (reference sequence). With 7 bases clipped from V and 3 bases from J, the junction kept 4 bases outside the gene matches. The CDR3 has 14 residues. The CDR3 DNA reads TGTGCCAGCAATACAGGGGGGTACACCGGGGAGCTGTTTTTT. Amino acids: CASNTGGYTGELFF.

This chain joins TRBV5-4 and TRBJ2-3, with D maybe TRBD1 (5 bases). Trimming removed 0 bases at V and 11 bases at J, with 10 bases between. The CDR3 runs to 12 residues. CDR1 SGHNT and CDR2 YYREEE come from the germline V gene (reference sequence). The CDR3 loop is CASSLDQGMQYF. The DNA of the CDR3 is TGTGCCAGCAGCTTGGATCAGGGTATGCAGTATTTT.

Only one count was recorded for this clone. As DNA, the CDR3 is TGTGCCAGCAACCTCGGAGGGGGCGGGGAGACCCAGTACTTC. Translation: CASNLGGGGETQYF. The gene calls are TRBV7-6 and TRBJ2-5, with D maybe TRBD1 (7 bases). The CDR3 has 14 residues. Germline V lookup: CDR1 SGHVS, CDR2 FNYEAQ. V shed 7 bases and J shed 5 bases, with 17 bases lying between them.

Remarks on this clone: Since a far larger clone is one base different, this is likely a read error. Different DNA sequences within this sample yield the same CDR3. V is TRBV4-1 and J is TRBJ2-2; no firm D call. CDR1 MGHRA and CDR2 YSYEKL come from the germline V gene. The CDR3 extends over 17 amino acids. The CDR3, as DNA: TGCGCCAGTAGCCAAGAGGTTCGGGTCGGGTTCACCGGGGAGCTGTTTTTT. Translation: CASSQEVRVGFTGELFF.

The count of this clone is one. The chain carries TRBV5-1 and TRBJ2-7; a possible D gene is TRBD1 (6 bases). V lost 0 bases to trimming and J lost 5 bases, with 18 bases between them. There are 16 residues in the CDR3. Germline-derived CDR1 and CDR2 are SGHRS and YFSETQ. The CDR3 loop reads CASSLGNRDLGDEQYF. The CDR3 DNA follows: TGCGCCAGCAGCTTGGGAAACAGGGACCTAGGGGACGAGCAGTACTTC.

Only one count was recorded for this clone. V gene TRBV5-1 combines with J gene TRBJ1-5, with a weak D call TRBD1 (6 bases). The CDR3 has 14 amino acids. Germline values: CDR1 SGHRS, CDR2 YFSETQ. The germline V and J ends were trimmed by 0 bases and 2 bases, with 6 bases remaining between them. The CDR3 DNA reads as TGCGCCAGCAGCTTGGGGACAGGCAATCAGCCCCAGCATTTT. Protein sequence: CASSLGTGNQPQHF. The full variable domain, its missing parts supplied by reference TRBV5-1 and TRBJ1-5, is KAGVTQTPRYLIKTRGQQVTLSCSPISGHRSVSWYQQTPGQGLQFLFEYFSETQRNKGNFPGRFSGRQFSNSRSEMNVSTLELGDSALYLCASSLGTGNQPQHFGDGTRLSIL.

The chain joins TRBV10-1 to TRBJ1-4, with 7 bases fitting TRBD1. Trimming cost V 0 bases and J 5 bases; bases outside gene matches: 15. The germline V gene has CDR1 WNHNN and CDR2 SYGVQD (reference sequence). The CDR3 sequence is 19 residues long. In DNA form, the CDR3 reads TGCGCCAGCAGTGAGTCGGTAGGGGGCGAGGTGAGCCGCAATGAAAAACTGTTTTTT. Encoded protein: CASSESVGGEVSRNEKLFF.

The chain joins TRBV6-1 to TRBJ1-5; D remains ambiguous. Deletions cut 2 bases from V and 3 bases from J, with 5 bases between. The CDR3 runs 13 residues. Germline-derived CDR1 and CDR2 are MNHNS and SASEGT. The chain's CDR3 is CASSEQANQPQHF. As DNA, the CDR3 is TGTGCCAGCAGTGAACAGGCCAATCAGCCCCAGCATTTT.

This clone was counted between two and nine times. The chain recombines TRBV5-1 with TRBJ2-3; D call uncertain. CDR1 is SGHRS and CDR2 is YFSETQ in the germline V gene. The CDR3 contains 13 residues. Deletions cut 1 base from V and 3 bases from J, with 6 bases between. The CDR3 sequence is CASSLHFTDTQYF. The CDR3 nucleotides are TGCGCCAGCAGCTTGCATTTTACAGATACGCAGTATTTT.

This clone came up many times. Other DNA sequences in the sample encode the same CDR3. The chain combines TRBV5-4 with TRBJ2-1; 11 bases align to TRBD2. Trimming removed 3 bases from V and 6 bases from J; junction bases left unmatched: 8. This CDR3 has 16 residues. CDR1 is SGHNT, CDR2 YYREEE, per germline (reference sequence). The CDR3 nucleotides read TGTGCCAGCAGCTCGTTCGTTCTAGCGGGAGGCAATGAGCAGTTCTTC. It specifies CASSSFVLAGGNEQFF.

The chain uses TRBV28 and TRBJ2-7; 8 bases map to TRBD1. Germline loops: CDR1 MDHEN, CDR2 SYDVKM. This CDR3 contains 14 residues. Trimming removed 8 bases from V and 2 bases from J; junction bases left unmatched: 8. CDR3 DNA sequence: TGTGCCAGCGCCGGACAGGGACATCCCTACGAGCAGTACTTC. Protein product: CASAGQGHPYEQYF.

The chain employs TRBV4-2 and TRBJ1-4, with D unclear. The CDR3 totals 16 residues. From germline, CDR1 is LGHNA and CDR2 YNFKEQ. The V gene lost 0 bases and the J gene lost 2 bases, with 10 bases spanning the gap. CDR3 loop: CASSQDPRGTNEKLFF. The CDR3 DNA follows: TGTGCCAGCAGCCAAGACCCGCGCGGGACTAATGAAAAACTGTTTTTT.

With regard to this clone: A read error is likely here: a far larger clone is one base away. Other DNA sequences in the sample encode the same CDR3. The chain links TRBV4-1 to TRBJ2-7, with unresolved D. The V end was cut by 1 base, the J end by 3 bases, with 13 bases between. Per germline, CDR1 MGHRA and CDR2 YSYEKL. The CDR3 spans 15 residues. The CDR3 spells CASSQAAVGGYEQYF. CDR3 in DNA: TGCGCCAGCAGCCAAGCGGCCGTAGGTGGCTACGAGCAGTACTTC.

Points on this clone: Relative to the germline gene, one junction end is altered; a read error may explain this. The chain employs TRBV7-2 and TRBJ2-7, with 9 nucleotides matching TRBD1. The germline CDR1 and CDR2 sequences are SGHTA and FQGNSA. The CDR3 is 14 residues long. CDR3 loop: CASRLGQGSDEQYF. The CDR3 coding sequence is TGTGCCAGCAGGTTAGGACAGGGGTCCGACGAGCAGTACTTC.

The chain is built from TRBV2 and TRBJ1-4; the match to TRBD1 covers 8 bases. CDR1 and CDR2 (germline): SNHLY, FYNNEI. With V trimmed by 6 bases and J by 6 bases, 6 bases remained unmatched. The CDR3 has 14 residues. The CDR3: CASRAGGSYEKLFF. The CDR3 DNA is TGTGCCAGCAGAGCAGGGGGCAGCTATGAAAAACTGTTTTTT.

Turning to this clone: A much larger clone differs by one base, so this may be a read error. Other DNA variants within this sample encode the same CDR3. The V gene is TRBV5-4, the J gene TRBJ2-1; 8 bases are a match to TRBD2. Germline CDR1 reads SGHNT; CDR2 reads YYREEE (reference sequence). The J segment lost 6 bases and the V segment lost 5 bases, leaving 7 bases of the junction unmatched. The CDR3 contains 14 residues. This CDR3 reads CASRQGLGGNEQFF. As DNA, the CDR3 is TGTGCCAGCAGGCAGGGACTAGGTGGCAATGAGCAGTTCTTC.

The chain uses TRBV27 and TRBJ2-7; D not resolved. The CDR3 runs 12 residues. V was clipped by 5 bases and J by 1 base, with 6 bases between them. Germline V gene sequence: CDR1 MNHEY, CDR2 SMNVEV (reference sequence). In DNA form, the CDR3 reads TGTGCCAGCAGTAAAGGGTCCTACGAGCAGTACTTC. This codes for CASSKGSYEQYF.

The chain couples TRBV5-1 to TRBJ1-2, with TRBD1 identical over 7 bases. The V and J ends lost 3 bases and 1 base, in that order; junction bases with no gene match: 6. In germline, CDR1 is SGHRS, CDR2 YFSETQ. The length of the CDR3 is 15 residues. The CDR3 nucleotides are TGCGCCAGCAGCTCCCAGGGGGGATATAACTATGGCTACACCTTC. It yields the protein CASSSQGGYNYGYTF.

The chain uses TRBV25-1 and TRBJ2-3, with D unclear. Germline CDR1 reads MGHDK; CDR2 reads SYGVNS. This CDR3 comprises 13 residues. V was trimmed by 1 base and J by 0 bases, leaving 2 bases between them. CDR3 nucleotides: TGTGCCAGCAGTGAATGGAGCACAGATACGCAGTATTTT. Translation gives CASSEWSTDTQYF.

In the case of this clone: Only one base separates this from a far larger clonotype, so it likely reflects a read error. The sample holds other DNA sequences that translate to the same CDR3. V and J are TRBV28 and TRBJ2-1; 8 nucleotides line up with TRBD2. The CDR3 has 11 residues. The germline gives CDR1 MDHEN, CDR2 SYDVKM. In nucleotides, the CDR3 is TGTGCTAGCAGATCCCCGGGAGGGGAGTTCTTC. Translated: CASRSPGGEFF.

The chain links TRBV28 to TRBJ1-1; D is possibly TRBD1 (5 bases). CDR3 length equals 15 residues. Germline assignment: CDR1 MDHEN and CDR2 SYDVKM. Trimming took 0 bases from V and 5 from J, leaving 13 bases between them. Written as DNA, the CDR3 is TGTGCCAGCAGTTTATGGGCCAGGGAAAGGACTGAAGCTTTCTTT. Its translation is CASSLWARERTEAFF.

This sequence joins TRBV7-9 and TRBJ1-5; D gene unclear. Trimming took off 8 bases at V and 4 bases at J, with 6 bases between the two ends. Germline lookup yields CDR1 SEHNR and CDR2 FQNEAQ (reference sequence). This CDR3 has 11 amino acids. DNA of the CDR3: TGTGCCAGCGGAACTAATCAGCCCCAGCATTTT. Protein product: CASGTNQPQHF.

This clone was recorded only once. The chain joins TRBV28 to TRBJ1-3, with D unclear. V lost 6 bases, J lost 3 bases, and 6 bases lay in between. CDR1 is MDHEN, CDR2 SYDVKM, per germline. The CDR3 covers 12 residues. CDR3 coding DNA: TGTGCCAGCAGCGAGGTTGGAAACACCATATATTTT. Translating it yields CASSEVGNTIYF.

The rearrangement links TRBV6-6 to TRBJ1-1; D remains unclear. The CDR3 contains 12 residues. Germline V gene sequence: CDR1 MNHNY, CDR2 SVGAGI (reference sequence). V shed 5 bases and J shed 0 bases, with 4 bases lying between them. As DNA, the CDR3 is TGTGCCAGCAGTCGGATGAACACTGAAGCTTTCTTT. Protein: CASSRMNTEAFF.

Points on this clone: A far larger clone is just one base off, so this is likely a read error. The V gene is TRBV2, the J gene TRBJ2-7, with a weak D call TRBD2 (7 bases). The CDR3 loop spans 14 amino acids. Trimming removed 10 bases from V and 2 bases from J, with 18 bases in between. The germline V gene has CDR1 SNHLY and CDR2 FYNNEI. The CDR3 spells CATTMAGAPYEQYF. The CDR3 DNA is TGTGCCACTACTATGGCGGGGGCCCCCTACGAGCAGTACTTC.